This TCR beta chain emerged from a study of T-cell memory formation after mild COVID-19. TCRdb reprocessed the 5' RACE reads with MiXCR, giving one entry per CDR3 protein. The sample has about 140,000 distinct CDR3 sequences, around 13% seen once. This CDR3 is 17 amino acids long. Germline lookup yields CDR1 MNHEY and CDR2 SMNVEV (reference sequence). V was clipped by 5 bases and J by 2 bases; unmatched bases: 12. Study results and caveats: From day 15 to 85, contracting clones were balanced between CD4 and CD8, whereas later expanders leaned toward CD4+.

Concerning this clonotype itself: The antigen is undetermined.

The chain uses TRBV27 and TRBJ2-1; 7 positions match TRBD2. The clonotype was recovered from an adult woman who had mild COVID-19 (a few samples of this study predate the infection). Cell type and time point are not known. Sequences were obtained from PBMCs or a T cell subset sorted from them (not recorded which). The CDR3 here is CASSGRGAGDPYNEQFF. In DNA form, the CDR3 reads TGTGCCAGCAGTGGAAGGGGCGCGGGGGATCCCTACAATGAGCAGTTCTTC.